The text below deals with one TCR beta chain. What it binds is not known. The data belong to a study of T cell repertoires in ileal Crohn's disease. Study as a whole: Over 30% were active smokers at surgery; median disease duration was roughly eight years. Operated complications were stricturing disease (approximately 60%) and penetrating disease (39%).

Time point defined: inflamed ileum from the surgical specimen. Using immunoSEQ multiplex PCR, the repertoire was profiled, and TCRdb retains in-frame clones only, with some absent. Of some 17,000 clones detected, 75% to 80% appear once; the ten largest clones hold over 3.5%. Study-wide results and limits: Compared with non-smokers, active smokers at surgery showed more clonal expansions.

The CDR3 is 15 amino acids. CDR1 MRHNA and CDR2 SNTAGT come from the germline V gene. The V segment lost 5 bases and the J segment 1 base; nucleotides outside the gene matches: 4. The chain recombines TRBV6-4 with TRBJ2-1; TRBD1 aligns across 8 bases. The receptor was derived from an adult with Crohn's disease. The sample comprised ileal tissue. CDR3 sequence reads: CASSPGTGSYNEQFF. CDR3 nucleotides: TGTGCCAGCAGTCCTGGGACAGGATCCTACAATGAGCAGTTCTTC.